Listed here are 27 T cell receptor beta chains from one sample, sequenced in a study of T cell responses to AZD1222 COVID-19 vaccine. Profiling relied on immunoSEQ multiplex PCR, and the TCRdb table lists in-frame clones only, not all of them. Of about 120,000 clones listed, around 93% were seen once; the top ten hold about 7.8%. The specimen was peripheral blood, collected on day 0 of AZD1222 vaccination. The receptors come from an adult in good health.

The J gene is TRBJ1-2, the V gene TRBV28, with 9 bases matching TRBD1. V lost 6 bases to trimming and J lost 8 bases; unmatched junction nucleotides: 13. The germline V gene has CDR1 MDHEN and CDR2 SYDVKM. This CDR3 is built from 15 residues. The CDR3 nucleotides read TGTGCCAGCAGGACGGCCGGGACAGGGTTCTACGGCTACACCTTC. This encodes CASRTAGTGFYGYTF.

The rearrangement joins TRBV10-1 to TRBJ1-1, with D possibly TRBD1 on 6 matching bases. CDR3 length: 13 residues. V lost 5 bases and J lost 5, with 12 bases in between. Germline CDR1 reads WNHNN; CDR2 reads SYGVQD (reference sequence). CDR3 loop: CASSTGLETEAFF. The DNA of the CDR3 is TGCGCCAGCAGTACAGGGTTGGAAACTGAAGCTTTCTTT.

The J gene is TRBJ2-7, the V gene TRBV27, with D maybe TRBD2 (7 bases). This CDR3 contains 13 residues. Trimming took 5 bases from V and 4 from J, leaving 12 bases between them. Germline V CDR1 and CDR2: MNHEY, SMNVEV (reference sequence). The CDR3 DNA reads as TGTGCCAGCAGTACCAGGGGAGGGTACGAGCAGTACTTC. It codes for CASSTRGGYEQYF.

The chain combines TRBV30 with TRBJ2-3; 14 bases line up with TRBD2. V lost 8 bases and J lost 3; bases outside the gene matches: 13. Germline V gives CDR1 GTSNPN, CDR2 SVGIG (reference sequence). The CDR3 contains 17 residues. The CDR3 sequence: CARGTSGGRLRTDTQYF. CDR3 nucleotides: TGTGCCCGGGGGACTAGCGGGGGCCGACTTAGGACAGATACGCAGTATTTT.

This sequence joins TRBV10-1 and TRBJ2-3; D is unclear. With 0 bases removed from V and 3 bases from J, the gap between germline ends came to 1 base. From germline, CDR1 is WNHNN and CDR2 SYGVQD (reference sequence). The CDR3 totals 12 residues. The DNA for the CDR3 is TGCGCCAGCAGTGAGTCAACAGATACGCAGTATTTT. This sequence encodes CASSESTDTQYF.

This chain joins TRBV7-9 and TRBJ1-5; a weak D match, TRBD1 (5 bases). Trimming shortened V by 10 bases and J by 4 bases, and 17 bases separated the two germline ends. There are 14 residues in the CDR3. Per germline, CDR1 SEHNR and CDR2 FQNEAQ (reference sequence). CDR3 loop: CATNAGGGNQPQHF. CDR3 DNA: TGTGCCACTAACGCCGGGGGAGGGAATCAGCCCCAGCATTTT.

The J gene is TRBJ1-1, the V gene TRBV12-3 or TRBV12-4, with 7 bases matching TRBD1. J lost 5 bases, V lost 5 bases, and 5 bases had no gene match. The CDR3 consists of 13 residues. This CDR3 reads CASSITRGTEAFF. The CDR3 DNA is TGTGCCAGCAGTATCACCAGGGGGACTGAAGCTTTCTTT.

The genes are TRBV28 and TRBJ2-7, with TRBD2 identical over 10 bases. The junction had 5 bases not matched to a gene; V was cut back by 4 bases and J by 5 bases. The CDR3 contains 14 residues. Germline CDR1 is MDHEN and CDR2 is SYDVKM. The CDR3 spells CASSSPSGGDEQYF. CDR3 nucleotide sequence: TGTGCCAGCAGTTCCCCAAGCGGGGGGGACGAGCAGTACTTC.

V is TRBV5-1 and J is TRBJ1-1; tentative D call: TRBD1 (6 bases). This CDR3 has 14 amino acids. The V end was cut by 0 bases, the J end by 4 bases, with 10 bases between. From germline, CDR1 is SGHRS and CDR2 YFSETQ. CDR3 DNA: TGCGCCAGCAGCTTGGGGCCAGGGGCCACTGAAGCTTTCTTT. Protein sequence: CASSLGPGATEAFF.

The DNA of the CDR3 is TGTGCCAGCAGAACAATTTATGGCTACACCTTC. This sequence encodes CASRTIYGYTF. The chain uses TRBV28 and TRBJ1-2; D gene uncertain. Trimming pared 6 bases from V and 5 bases from J, leaving 7 bases between. The CDR3 spans 11 residues. The V gene's germline CDR1 is MDHEN and CDR2 SYDVKM.

The J gene is TRBJ2-1, the V gene TRBV12-5; D unclear. V was shortened by 6 bases and J by 6 bases, with 9 bases between the two germline ends. Germline assignment: CDR1 LGHNT and CDR2 FRNRAP. This CDR3 is built from 12 residues. The CDR3 coding sequence is TGTGCTAGTGGGACAATCCCCAATGAGCAGTTCTTC. Protein: CASGTIPNEQFF. Using reference TRBV12-5 and TRBJ2-1 for the parts outside the CDR3, the full variable domain is DARVTQTPRHKVTEMGQEVTMRCQPILGHNTVFWYRQTMMQGLELLAYFRNRAPLDDSGMPKDRFSAEMPDATLATLKIQPSEPRDSAVYFCASGTIPNEQFFGPGTRLTVL.

The chain joins TRBV4-2 to TRBJ1-1, with a weak D call TRBD1 (5 bases). CDR1 is LGHNA, CDR2 YNFKEQ, per germline. Between the trimmed V and J ends, which lost 0 bases and 1 base, there was a span of 9 bases. The CDR3 length is 15 residues. The CDR3 DNA follows: TGTGCCAGCAGCCAAGAGTCAGGGACGAACACTGAAGCTTTCTTT. Amino acids: CASSQESGTNTEAFF.

This chain joins TRBV19 and TRBJ1-6; D not resolved. The CDR3 has 13 residues. Trimming left V 9 bases short and J 8 bases short, with 14 bases between. Germline V lookup: CDR1 LNHDA, CDR2 SQIVND (reference sequence). Written as DNA, the CDR3 is TGTGCCAGCAACCAAGGACGAGATTCACCCCTCCACTTT. Encoded protein: CASNQGRDSPLHF.

The chain has TRBV6-5 and TRBJ2-1, with D perhaps being TRBD1 or TRBD2 (6 bases each). CDR1 is MNHEY, CDR2 SVGAGI, per germline. Trimming pared 4 bases from V and 2 bases from J, leaving 9 bases between. The length of the CDR3 is 14 residues. The CDR3 DNA is TGTGCCAGCAGTTGGGGGGCCACCTACAATGAGCAGTTCTTC. Translated, it gives CASSWGATYNEQFF.

This chain uses TRBV18 with TRBJ1-5; possibly TRBD1 for D (5 bases). The CDR3 sequence is 15 residues long. CDR1 is KGHSH and CDR2 is LQKENI in the germline V gene. Trimming left V 2 bases short and J 6 bases short, with 14 bases between. This CDR3 is CASSPGTLLSQPQHF. CDR3 sequence (DNA): TGTGCCAGCTCACCAGGGACGCTTTTAAGTCAGCCCCAGCATTTT.

This clone was seen a single time. The chain employs TRBV3-1 (or the pseudogene TRBV3-2) and TRBJ1-1; possible D gene TRBD1, 5 bases. Germline V gene sequence: CDR1 LGHDT, CDR2 YNNKEL (reference sequence). V was clipped by 1 base and J by 11 bases, with 11 bases between them. CDR3 length: 12 residues. The CDR3 reads CASSQGRENAFF. In DNA form, the CDR3 reads TGTGCCAGCAGCCAAGGCAGGGAGAATGCTTTCTTT.

V gene TRBV2 combines with J gene TRBJ1-5; TRBD1 might be the D (6 bases). The V gene's germline CDR1 is SNHLY and CDR2 FYNNEI. The CDR3 is made up of 13 amino acids. V was trimmed by 4 bases and J by 3 bases, leaving 7 bases between them. CDR3 residues: CASSGTVNQPQHF. CDR3 sequence (DNA): TGTGCCAGCAGTGGGACAGTCAATCAGCCCCAGCATTTT.

The chain has TRBV18 and TRBJ2-2; D is undetermined. The V end lost 6 bases, the J end lost 2 bases, and 16 bases lay between the germline ends. The CDR3 runs 16 residues. Per the germline V gene, CDR1 is KGHSH and CDR2 is LQKENI. The CDR3 nucleotides are TGTGCCAGCTCTTCGAATCGGGCAGGTAACACCGGGGAGCTGTTTTTT. Translating gives CASSSNRAGNTGELFF. Using reference TRBV18 and TRBJ2-2 for the parts outside the CDR3, the full variable domain is NAGVMQNPRHLVRRRGQEARLRCSPMKGHSHVYWYRQLPEEGLKFMVYLQKENIIDESGMPKERFSAEFPKEGPSILRIQQVVRGDSAAYFCASSSNRAGNTGELFFGEGSRLTVL.

The gene calls are TRBV2 and TRBJ1-1, with 8 bases identical to TRBD1. The trim removed 5 bases at V and 4 bases at J, leaving 9 bases unmatched. Germline loops: CDR1 SNHLY, CDR2 FYNNEI. The CDR3 loop spans 15 amino acids. The CDR3 region is CASSPATGETTEAFF. The CDR3 region has the DNA TGTGCCAGCAGTCCTGCGACAGGGGAAACCACTGAAGCTTTCTTT. Looking up the rest from reference TRBV2 and TRBJ1-1 gives the full variable domain: EPEVTQTPSHQVTQMGQEVILRCVPISNHLYFYWYRQILGQKVEFLVSFYNNEISEKSEIFDDQFSVERPDGSNFTLKIRSTKLEDSAMYFCASSPATGETTEAFFGQGTRLTVV.

The rearrangement joins TRBV7-9 to TRBJ2-7, with a tentative D call TRBD2 (6 bases). The CDR3 spans 15 residues. Germline V CDR1 and CDR2: SEHNR, FQNEAQ (reference sequence). V was cut by 1 base and J by 5 bases, with 15 bases left in between. CDR3 DNA: TGTGCCAGCAGCTTAGGAGGCGGGGAGACCAACGAGCAGTACTTC. Protein sequence: CASSLGGGETNEQYF.

This chain links TRBV5-1 with TRBJ2-7, with D perhaps matching TRBD1 (5 bases). This CDR3 is built from 16 residues. Trimming left V 4 bases short and J 3 bases short, with 20 bases between. Germline V gene data show CDR1 as SGHRS and CDR2 as YFSETQ. CDR3 DNA sequence: TGCGCCAGCAGCACCTATACAGGTTCTGGTATCTACGAGCAGTACTTC. Protein product: CASSTYTGSGIYEQYF. Filled out from reference TRBV5-1 and TRBJ2-7, the complete variable domain reads KAGVTQTPRYLIKTRGQQVTLSCSPISGHRSVSWYQQTPGQGLQFLFEYFSETQRNKGNFPGRFSGRQFSNSRSEMNVSTLELGDSALYLCASSTYTGSGIYEQYFGPGTRLTVT.

This chain joins TRBV12-3 or TRBV12-4 and TRBJ1-5, with 7 bases identical to TRBD1. J gave up 5 bases and V 3 bases, and 1 base lay outside the gene matches. The CDR3 sequence is 13 residues long. CDR3 in DNA: TGTGCCAGCAGTTTCGACAGGGATCAGCCCCAGCATTTT. It is translated as CASSFDRDQPQHF.

The rearrangement joins TRBV30 to TRBJ1-1; D unclear. This CDR3 is 11 amino acids long. The V end lost 4 bases, the J end lost 7 bases, and 10 bases lay between the germline ends. The germline V gene has CDR1 GTSNPN and CDR2 SVGIG (reference sequence). The CDR3 here is CAWTPGVEAFF. CDR3 coding DNA: TGTGCCTGGACCCCTGGGGTTGAAGCTTTCTTT. Together with reference TRBV30 and TRBJ1-1, the CDR3 gives the full variable domain: SQTIHQWPATLVQPVGSPLSLECTVEGTSNPNLYWYRQAAGRGLQLLFYSVGIGQISSEVPQNLSASRPQDRQFILSSKKLLLSDSGFYLCAWTPGVEAFFGQGTRLTVV.

This chain links TRBV28 with TRBJ1-5, with a possible D match to TRBD1 (5 bases). Germline-derived CDR1 and CDR2 are MDHEN and SYDVKM. The CDR3 consists of 14 residues. The V end was cut by 4 bases, the J end by 7 bases, with 14 bases between. The CDR3 DNA is TGTGCCAGCAGTTGGTCCGGGGGGGAGCAGCCCCAGCATTTT. Translated: CASSWSGGEQPQHF.

This chain joins TRBV6-5 and TRBJ1-6; perhaps TRBD1 as D (6 bases). CDR1 and CDR2 from the germline V gene are MNHEY and SVGAGI. Trimming removed 9 bases at V and 4 bases at J, with 10 bases between. CDR3 length equals 13 residues. The CDR3 reads CASLQGYNSPLHF. As DNA, the CDR3 is TGTGCCAGTCTCCAGGGGTATAATTCACCCCTCCACTTT.

The chain employs TRBV30 and TRBJ2-6; D is undetermined. Germline V lookup: CDR1 GTSNPN, CDR2 SVGIG (reference sequence). Trimming took off 2 bases at V and 0 bases at J, with 8 bases between the two ends. The CDR3 sequence is 15 residues long. CDR3 protein: CAWSPTHSGANVLTF. In DNA form, the CDR3 reads TGTGCCTGGAGTCCGACCCACTCTGGGGCCAACGTCCTGACTTTC.

The chain recombines TRBV28 with TRBJ1-2; unclear D gene. V dropped 6 bases and J dropped 6 bases, with 17 bases sitting between them. This CDR3 contains 14 residues. Germline values: CDR1 MDHEN, CDR2 SYDVKM. The CDR3 nucleotides are TGTGCCAGCAGCACAGCTCAGGTTATTCATGGCTACACCTTC. This encodes CASSTAQVIHGYTF.